The present entry profiles one TCR beta chain with its context. CDR1 and CDR2 (germline): SGHRS, YFSETQ. CDR3 length: 14 amino acids. With 2 bases removed from V and 4 bases from J, the gap between germline ends came to 12 bases. This specimen comes from a study of shared clonotypes between healthy human individuals. Sequencing used immunoSEQ multiplex PCR; TCRdb keeps in-frame clones, though not all of them. Counted here are approximately 470,000 clones, roughly 80% occurring once; the ten biggest clones make up roughly 13%. Input material: PBMCs. The sequence came from a woman in her thirties or forties in good health. Some clones in this sample may be carry-over from other donors' samples. The chain employs TRBV5-1 and TRBJ1-2; no clear D gene. The CDR3 loop reads CASSLLDGSYGYTF. Written as DNA, the CDR3 is TGCGCCAGCAGCTTATTGGACGGGTCCTATGGCTACACCTTC.